The 26 T cell receptor beta chains listed next were all sequenced from one sample in a study of blood T cell repertoires in COVID-19. Clones were read by immunoSEQ multiplex PCR, and TCRdb kept only the in-frame ones, dropping some. Of around 80,000 clones listed, less than 90% were seen once; the top ten hold approximately 9.7%. The specimen was peripheral blood. These receptors were obtained from a human donor in a cohort sampled during active COVID-19.

V gene TRBV25-1 combines with J gene TRBJ2-3; D is unclear. CDR1 is MGHDK and CDR2 is SYGVNS in the germline V gene. The CDR3 extends over 15 amino acids. The ends were cut back, 4 bases at V and 0 bases at J, with 11 bases in the middle. Written as DNA, the CDR3 is TGTGCCAGCAGTGGCCTGGCGGAAAGCACAGATACGCAGTATTTT. It encodes CASSGLAESTDTQYF.

The rearrangement uses TRBV3-1 (or the pseudogene TRBV3-2) and TRBJ2-7; 10 bases agree with TRBD2. This CDR3 contains 20 residues. CDR1 is LGHDT, CDR2 YNNKEL, per germline (reference sequence). Unmatched junction bases numbered 18, after V lost 4 bases and J lost 0 bases. CDR3 DNA: TGTGCCAGCAGCCCCCAACGGGGTAGCGGGGGGACTAGAACCTCCTACGAGCAGTACTTC. This sequence encodes CASSPQRGSGGTRTSYEQYF.

Here the CDR3 reads CASSLEVQERNTEAFF. The CDR3 region has the DNA TGCGCCAGCAGCTTGGAGGTCCAAGAGCGAAACACTGAAGCTTTCTTT. This rearrangement joins TRBV5-1 to TRBJ1-1, with D hard to call. The germline gives CDR1 SGHRS, CDR2 YFSETQ. Between the trimmed V and J ends, which lost 0 bases and 2 bases, there was a span of 14 bases. This CDR3 has 16 residues.

This chain uses TRBV18 with TRBJ2-6; D may be TRBD2 (5 bases). In germline, CDR1 is KGHSH, CDR2 LQKENI. The CDR3 is made up of 18 amino acids. V was shortened by 1 base and J by 2 bases, with 15 bases between the two germline ends. CDR3 DNA: TGTGCCAGCTCACCACGGGCGGGTGGAGCGGCTGGGGCCAACGTCCTGACTTTC. It yields the protein CASSPRAGGAAGANVLTF.

The V and J genes are TRBV10-3 and TRBJ2-3; the match to TRBD2 covers 9 bases. The CDR3 covers 13 residues. The ends lost 7 bases at V and 5 bases at J; junction bases unmatched: 4. Germline CDR1 ENHRY, CDR2 SYGVKD. The CDR3: CAIKGLAGDTQYF. CDR3 in DNA: TGTGCCATCAAGGGACTAGCCGGAGATACGCAGTATTTT.

This clone has just a few counts. Here the CDR3 reads CASSLTTGINEQFF. The CDR3 DNA follows: TGTGCCAGCAGCTTAACGACAGGGATAAATGAGCAGTTCTTC. This chain connects TRBV7-9 to TRBJ2-1; TRBD1 matches 7 bases. Germline V CDR1 and CDR2: SEHNR, FQNEAQ (reference sequence). Trimming at V came to 2 bases and at J to 7 bases, leaving 5 bases not matched to a gene. This CDR3 comprises 14 residues.

V and J are TRBV6-5 and TRBJ1-1; D unresolved. V was clipped by 4 bases and J by 11 bases, with 14 bases between them. The CDR3 has 12 residues. CDR1 MNHEY and CDR2 SVGAGI come from the germline V gene. CDR3 DNA: TGTGCCAGCAGTTCCACGACACCCGAGGCTTTCTTT. It is translated as CASSSTTPEAFF.

Here the CDR3 reads CATSRGQAGNTIYF. CDR3 bases: TGTGCCACCAGCAGAGGACAGGCTGGAAACACCATATATTTT. V usage is TRBV15 and J usage is TRBJ1-3; TRBD1 is a possible D gene (6 bases). Germline V gives CDR1 LNHNV, CDR2 YYDKDF (reference sequence). V was clipped by 1 base and J by 2 bases, with 6 bases between them. This CDR3 is 14 amino acids long.

The rearrangement links TRBV28 to TRBJ2-5; TRBD1 matches at 8 bases. The CDR3 has 17 residues. Germline lookup yields CDR1 MDHEN and CDR2 SYDVKM. After removal of 6 bases from V and 5 bases from J, the junction contained 17 bases not matched to a gene. CDR3 sequence: CASRPRTGRLALETQYF. The CDR3 DNA sequence: TGTGCCAGCAGACCCCGGACAGGGAGGCTCGCCCTGGAGACCCAGTACTTC.

The gene calls are TRBV13 and TRBJ2-7; no clear D gene. The CDR3 has 15 residues. CDR1 is PRHDT, CDR2 FYEKMQ, per germline (reference sequence). With 2 bases removed from V and 1 base from J, the gap between germline ends came to 12 bases. CDR3 DNA sequence: TGTGCCAGCAGCTTAACTTCTGCGGAATCCTACGAGCAGTACTTC. This encodes CASSLTSAESYEQYF.

The chain carries TRBV7-9 and TRBJ1-2; the D is unclear. V dropped 5 bases and J dropped 5 bases, with 18 bases sitting between them. The CDR3 runs to 15 residues. Germline CDR1 is SEHNR and CDR2 is FQNEAQ (reference sequence). The CDR3, as DNA: TGTGCCAGCAGCCGGGATTCGGCCCCCTCATATGGCTACACCTTC. The encoded protein is CASSRDSAPSYGYTF. Full variable domain (rest looked up from reference TRBV7-9 and TRBJ1-2): DTGVSQNPRHKITKRGQNVTFRCDPISEHNRLYWYRQTLGQGPEFLTYFQNEAQLEKSRLLSDRFSAERPKGSFSTLEIQRTEQGDSAMYLCASSRDSAPSYGYTFGSGTRLTVV.

The J gene is TRBJ2-1, the V gene TRBV5-1; maybe TRBD2 (5 bases). Trimming stripped 2 bases from V and 7 bases from J, with 16 bases between. Germline V lookup: CDR1 SGHRS, CDR2 YFSETQ. The CDR3 is 15 residues long. CDR3 sequence reads: CASSFLAAEANEQFF. CDR3 in DNA: TGCGCCAGCAGCTTTCTGGCAGCGGAGGCAAATGAGCAGTTCTTC.

Only a few counts were recorded for this clone. V and J are TRBV3-1 (or the pseudogene TRBV3-2) and TRBJ2-3, with D maybe TRBD2 (6 bases). The V end was cut by 4 bases, the J end by 2 bases, with 13 bases between. The CDR3 has 15 residues. Germline V gene sequence: CDR1 LGHDT, CDR2 YNNKEL (reference sequence). The CDR3 sequence is CASSPGTGFTDTQYF. The CDR3 DNA sequence: TGTGCCAGCAGCCCCGGGACTGGATTCACAGATACGCAGTATTTT.

The chain recombines TRBV4-1 with TRBJ2-1; a possible D gene is TRBD1 (6 bases). Germline V gene sequence: CDR1 MGHRA, CDR2 YSYEKL. Trimming shortened V by 4 bases and J by 0 bases, and 13 bases separated the two germline ends. The CDR3 has 16 residues. In DNA, the CDR3 is TGCGCCAGCAGCCGACAGGACAGAAGCTCCTACAATGAGCAGTTCTTC. Its protein product is CASSRQDRSSYNEQFF.

The J gene is TRBJ2-2, the V gene TRBV5-1; the match to TRBD1 covers 7 bases. The CDR3 has 16 amino acids. The ends lost 2 bases at V and 5 bases at J; junction bases unmatched: 9. Germline CDR1 and CDR2: SGHRS and YFSETQ. The CDR3 loop reads CASSFLPGTVTGELFF. CDR3 sequence (DNA): TGCGCCAGCAGCTTCCTGCCCGGGACAGTAACCGGGGAGCTGTTTTTT. The full variable domain, in which reference TRBV5-1 and TRBJ2-2 provide the parts outside the CDR3, is KAGVTQTPRYLIKTRGQQVTLSCSPISGHRSVSWYQQTPGQGLQFLFEYFSETQRNKGNFPGRFSGRQFSNSRSEMNVSTLELGDSALYLCASSFLPGTVTGELFFGEGSRLTVL.

The chain is built from TRBV9 and TRBJ2-1; 7 nucleotides agree with TRBD2. J gave up 0 bases and V 4 bases, and 4 bases lay outside the gene matches. The CDR3 runs 15 residues. The germline V gene has CDR1 SGDLS and CDR2 YYNGEE. The CDR3 protein is CASSFSGNSYNEQFF. In DNA, the CDR3 is TGTGCCAGCAGCTTCAGCGGGAACTCCTACAATGAGCAGTTCTTC.

The genes are TRBV5-1 and TRBJ2-7, with 11 bases that match TRBD2. Trimming at V came to 3 bases and at J to 6 bases, leaving 5 bases not matched to a gene. Germline CDR1 and CDR2: SGHRS and YFSETQ. The CDR3 contains 14 residues. The CDR3 spells CASSSGTSGREQYF. For the CDR3, the DNA is TGCGCCAGCAGCTCCGGGACTAGCGGTCGCGAGCAGTACTTC.

V and J are TRBV5-1 and TRBJ2-2; maybe TRBD1 (5 bases). Trimming removed 0 bases at V and 1 base at J, with 10 bases between. Germline CDR1 reads SGHRS; CDR2 reads YFSETQ. The CDR3 runs to 16 residues. The DNA for the CDR3 is TGCGCCAGCAGCTTGGGACAGATGATGAACACCGGGGAGCTGTTTTTT. Translating it yields CASSLGQMMNTGELFF. Combining the CDR3 with reference TRBV5-1 and TRBJ2-2 gives the whole variable domain KAGVTQTPRYLIKTRGQQVTLSCSPISGHRSVSWYQQTPGQGLQFLFEYFSETQRNKGNFPGRFSGRQFSNSRSEMNVSTLELGDSALYLCASSLGQMMNTGELFFGEGSRLTVL.

This clone was seen only once. Sequence at one end of the junction differs from germline and may be a read error. The sample contains more than one DNA sequence encoding this CDR3. The CDR3 DNA is TGTGCCAGCAGCCCGGTGGGCAGGTCGAAGTTGGACACTGAGGCTTTCTTT. It translates to CASSPVGRSKLDTEAFF. V gene TRBV5-4 combines with J gene TRBJ1-1; maybe TRBD1 (5 bases). Germline lookup yields CDR1 SGHNT and CDR2 YYREEE (reference sequence). This CDR3 comprises 17 residues.

The chain links TRBV7-8 to TRBJ2-1; 7 positions match TRBD1. The V segment lost 5 bases and the J segment 10 bases; nucleotides outside the gene matches: 5. The CDR3 length is 12 residues. CDR1 and CDR2 from the germline V gene are SGHVS and FQNEAQ. Written as DNA, the CDR3 is TGTGCCAGCAGCCCAACGACAGGGGAGCAGTTCTTC. As protein: CASSPTTGEQFF.

V gene TRBV19 combines with J gene TRBJ1-2; D not certain. Trimming shortened V by 7 bases and J by 2 bases, and 5 bases separated the two germline ends. The CDR3 has 11 residues. Germline V gene lookup returns CDR1 LNHDA and CDR2 SQIVND (reference sequence). CDR3 coding DNA: TGTGCCAGTAATCAAAACTATGGCTACACCTTC. As protein: CASNQNYGYTF.

V usage is TRBV5-1 and J usage is TRBJ1-5; D unclear. The CDR3 sequence is 16 residues long. In germline, CDR1 is SGHRS, CDR2 YFSETQ. V lost 2 bases and J lost 0, with 12 bases in between. CDR3 sequence: CASSLLPGNSNQPQHF. The DNA of the CDR3 is TGCGCCAGCAGCTTACTTCCGGGGAATAGCAATCAGCCCCAGCATTTT.

The rearrangement links TRBV5-6 to TRBJ2-2; 9 positions match TRBD1. This CDR3 is built from 16 residues. V trimming: 4 bases; J trimming: 2 bases; junction bases outside the gene matches: 6. The germline CDR1 and CDR2 sequences are SGHDT and YYEEEE. This CDR3 is CASSGGTGRNTGELFF. CDR3 DNA: TGTGCCAGCAGCGGAGGGACAGGGAGAAACACCGGGGAGCTGTTTTTT.

The count of this clone is one. V and J are TRBV21-1 and TRBJ2-3; the D call in the table, TRBD2, was not verified against the DNA. TRBV21-1 is a listed pseudogene. This CDR3 region has 15 residues. CDR3 loop: CASNLIRGGTDTQYF. CDR3 coding DNA: TGTGCCAGCAACCTAATCCGGGGGGGCACAGATACGCAGTATTTT.

The rearrangement joins TRBV3-1 (or the pseudogene TRBV3-2) to TRBJ2-7; a possible D gene is TRBD2 (5 bases). CDR1 is LGHDT, CDR2 YNNKEL, per germline (reference sequence). V was clipped by 1 base and J by 3 bases, with 7 bases between them. The CDR3 covers 13 residues. This chain's CDR3 is CASSQAEGYEQYF. The CDR3 coding sequence is TGTGCCAGCAGCCAAGCTGAGGGCTACGAGCAGTACTTC.

The rearrangement joins TRBV3-1 (or the pseudogene TRBV3-2) to TRBJ2-1, with 7 positions matching TRBD2. CDR3 size: 15 residues. V was clipped by 6 bases and J by 8 bases; unmatched bases: 13. Germline V CDR1 and CDR2: LGHDT, YNNKEL (reference sequence). CDR3 protein: CASRGGESKLYEQFF. For the CDR3, the DNA is TGTGCCAGCAGGGGGGGGGAGAGCAAGCTCTATGAGCAGTTCTTC.